This T cell receptor beta chain was recorded in a study of T cell responses to AZD1222 COVID-19 vaccine. The study, taken as a whole, reports: Close to half of all spike-specific TCRs reportedly target regions of the variants that are unmutated.

The assay was immunoSEQ multiplex PCR, and TCRdb's table has in-frame clones only and misses some. This table holds roughly 150,000 clones, approximately 90% found once. For this clone: Antigen: not known.

Source: peripheral blood, taken after recovery from COVID-19. This receptor was identified in an adult who had recovered from COVID-19.

The CDR3 nucleotides read TGTGCCAGCAGCAGGGAAGGGCGCTCCTACGAGCAGTACTTC. Residues: CASSREGRSYEQYF. V gene TRBV2 combines with J gene TRBJ2-7, with D possibly TRBD1 on 5 matching bases. CDR3 length equals 14 residues. V gave up 6 bases and J gave up 0 bases, with 12 bases separating them. Germline V CDR1 and CDR2: SNHLY, FYNNEI. The full variable domain, completed using reference TRBV2 and TRBJ2-7, is EPEVTQTPSHQVTQMGQEVILRCVPISNHLYFYWYRQILGQKVEFLVSFYNNEISEKSEIFDDQFSVERPDGSNFTLKIRSTKLEDSAMYFCASSREGRSYEQYFGPGTRLTVT.